These 23 T cell receptor beta chains were all obtained from the same sample, sequenced in a study of monozygotic twins with inflammatory bowel disease (dated by TCRdb to between 2017 and 2020). Library preparation was by 5' RACE. Sequencer: Illumina HiSeq 2500. Following reprocessing of the reads by TCRdb, the data hold one row per CDR3 protein sequence and no DNA is available. The sample table gives 300,000 to 400,000 distinct CDR3 sequences. The ten biggest clones cover 2% to 2.5% of the sample. The specimen was blood. The receptor set was obtained from a human donor with ulcerative colitis or Crohn's disease, or a healthy co-twin of an affected twin (not recorded which).

V and J are TRBV7-9 and TRBJ2-3; TCRdb reports TRBD1, a call that lacks DNA to check it against. From germline, CDR1 is SEHNR and CDR2 FQNEAQ (reference sequence). The CDR3 is made up of 16 amino acids. The chain's CDR3 is CASSSPGGADTDTQYF.

The chain is built from TRBV5-1 and TRBJ2-7; absent DNA, TCRdb's TRBD2 call cannot be checked. Germline assignment: CDR1 SGHRS and CDR2 YFSETQ. The CDR3 length is 15 residues. The CDR3 loop is CASSATSGKIYEQYF.

This chain connects TRBV4-1 to TRBJ2-7; the TCRdb call, TRBD1, lacks DNA for checking. The CDR3 is made up of 14 amino acids. Germline assignment: CDR1 MGHRA and CDR2 YSYEKL. CDR3 amino acids: CASSQDDTGLGEYF.

V gene TRBV7-2 combines with J gene TRBJ2-7; TCRdb selects TRBD2, and the lack of DNA leaves this call unchecked. The CDR3 spans 12 residues. The germline V gene has CDR1 SGHTA and CDR2 FQGNSA. The chain's CDR3 is CASSSPRGEQYF.

This chain connects TRBV20-1 to TRBJ1-2; the D call of TRBD1 rests on TCRdb alone, since no DNA is present to check it. The CDR3 spans 14 residues. Germline lookup yields CDR1 DFQATT and CDR2 SNEGSKA (reference sequence). This CDR3 reads CSARGAHINYGYTF.

The V and J genes are TRBV7-9 and TRBJ2-1; the TCRdb D gene call, TRBD1, has no DNA to confirm it. CDR1 is SEHNR, CDR2 FQNEAQ, per germline (reference sequence). The CDR3 covers 16 residues. This CDR3 is CASSLGVSDRAFGAFF.

J is TRBJ2-2 and V is TRBV10-3; the TCRdb call, TRBD1, lacks DNA for checking. This CDR3 has 17 amino acids. CDR1 is ENHRY and CDR2 is SYGVKD in the germline V gene. The CDR3 here is CAISETRQGAGTGELFF.

The chain links TRBV16 to TRBJ1-1. CDR1 and CDR2 (germline): KGHSY, FQNENV. The CDR3 consists of 15 residues. CDR3 region: CASSQDRPGLAEAFF. Supplemented by reference TRBV16 and TRBJ1-1, the full variable domain reads GEEVAQTPKHLVRGEGQKAKLYCAPIKGHSYVFWYQQVLKNEFKFLISFQNENVFDETGMPKERFSAKCLPNSPCSLEIQATKLEDSAVYFCASSQDRPGLAEAFFGQGTRLTVV.

The V and J genes are TRBV5-1 and TRBJ1-5; absent DNA, TCRdb's TRBD1 call cannot be checked. The CDR3 sequence is 14 residues long. Germline V gene sequence: CDR1 SGHRS, CDR2 YFSETQ. The CDR3 region is CASSLAGESQPQHF.

V and J are TRBV7-3 and TRBJ2-3; TCRdb lists TRBD2, though no DNA is available to test this call. This CDR3 region has 15 residues. Germline V gene lookup returns CDR1 SGHTA and CDR2 FQGTGA. The CDR3 spells CASSPQAGGPDTQYF.

The V gene is TRBV7-2, the J gene TRBJ2-7; the D call from TCRdb, TRBD2, cannot be confirmed without DNA. The CDR3 loop spans 14 amino acids. Germline assignment: CDR1 SGHTA and CDR2 FQGNSA. The CDR3 here is CASSQTSGSNEQYF. The full variable domain, rest sourced from reference TRBV7-2 and TRBJ2-7, is GAGVSQSPSNKVTEKGKDVELRCDPISGHTALYWYRQSLGQGLEFLIYFQGNSAPDKSGLPSDRFSAERTGGSVSTLTIQRTQQEDSAVYLCASSQTSGSNEQYFGPGTRLTVT.

The rearrangement links TRBV20-1 to TRBJ2-3; TCRdb names TRBD1, which stays unverified in the absence of DNA. Germline loops: CDR1 DFQATT, CDR2 SNEGSKA (reference sequence). CDR3 length equals 15 residues. CDR3 sequence: CSADPSGDPADTQYF.

The rearrangement uses TRBV5-1 and TRBJ2-3; TCRdb names TRBD2, which stays unverified in the absence of DNA. Germline CDR1 and CDR2: SGHRS and YFSETQ. CDR3 length: 16 residues. The CDR3 reads CASSLLTSRNTDTQYF.

The CDR3 loop reads CATSRDRTSGWINEQFF. The chain links TRBV15 to TRBJ2-1; with no DNA, the TCRdb D assignment of TRBD2 cannot be verified. The CDR3 contains 17 residues. Germline V gene data show CDR1 as LNHNV and CDR2 as YYDKDF (reference sequence).

The rearrangement joins TRBV11-1 to TRBJ2-2; the TCRdb D gene call, TRBD2, has no DNA to confirm it. The CDR3 has 18 amino acids. Germline CDR1 is SGHAT and CDR2 is FQDESV (reference sequence). The CDR3 spells CASSRASSGSMNTGELFF. The full variable domain, its missing parts supplied by reference TRBV11-1 and TRBJ2-2, is EAEVAQSPRYKITEKSQAVAFWCDPISGHATLYWYRQILGQGPELLVQFQDESVVDDSQLPKDRFSAERLKGVDSTLKIQPAELGDSAMYLCASSRASSGSMNTGELFFGEGSRLTVL.

The rearrangement links TRBV20-1 to TRBJ2-2; checking the TCRdb D call of TRBD1 is not possible without DNA. Germline assignment: CDR1 DFQATT and CDR2 SNEGSKA (reference sequence). CDR3 length equals 14 residues. The CDR3 here is CSAGTGGNTGELFF.

This chain uses TRBV2 with TRBJ1-3; TCRdb's assignment of TRBD1 cannot be checked, as there is no DNA. Germline CDR1 SNHLY, CDR2 FYNNEI. This CDR3 region has 17 residues. CDR3 sequence: CASTERGTGRFGNTIYF.

This chain connects TRBV7-9 to TRBJ1-5; TCRdb gives TRBD1 as the D gene, but with no DNA this cannot be confirmed. The CDR3 runs to 15 residues. Germline assignment: CDR1 SEHNR and CDR2 FQNEAQ (reference sequence). This CDR3 is CASSLAGTGNQPQHF.

V and J are TRBV5-6 and TRBJ1-6; as DNA is missing, the TRBD1 call by TCRdb cannot be tested. The germline V gene encodes CDR1 SGHDT and CDR2 YYEEEE. The CDR3 spans 16 residues. The CDR3 spells CASSLWTGAGNSPLHF.

The chain is built from TRBV5-1 and TRBJ2-1; the TRBD1 assignment by TCRdb is unverifiable without DNA. This CDR3 region has 15 residues. Germline-derived CDR1 and CDR2 are SGHRS and YFSETQ. The CDR3 reads CASSSGTGSVNEQFF.

J is TRBJ2-1 and V is TRBV14. The CDR3 totals 13 residues. CDR1 and CDR2 from the germline V gene are SGHDN and FVKESK. The CDR3 here is CASSQDYAAEEFF.

This sequence joins TRBV7-7 and TRBJ1-4; TCRdb outputs TRBD1, but without DNA this stays unchecked. The V gene's germline CDR1 is SSHAT and CDR2 FNYEAQ (reference sequence). CDR3 length: 15 residues. The CDR3 sequence: CASSLEGGPNEKLFF.

The chain combines TRBV5-5 with TRBJ2-3; lacking DNA, the TRBD1 call made by TCRdb goes unchecked. Per germline, CDR1 SGHKS and CDR2 YYEKEE (reference sequence). The CDR3 extends over 16 amino acids. The CDR3 is CASSLDQGVTTHTQYF.